A single sample is the source of the 13 T cell receptor beta chains below, sequenced in a study of T cells in Graves' hyperthyroidism and ophthalmopathy. RNA transcripts gave rise to amplified TCR beta CDR3 regions. A first-round RT-PCR of the TCR CDR3 used the HTBI primer set. MiXCR, run by TCRdb on the multiplex PCR reads, gives a single entry per CDR3 protein. The table lists about 560,000 distinct CDR3 sequences, approximately 16% of them singletons. Sequencing was performed on blood. The receptors here all came from a woman under 30 with Graves' hyperthyroidism.

This clonotype has at least ten counts. The chain couples TRBV2 to TRBJ2-3; D could derive from TRBD1 or TRBD2 (6 bases each). The CDR3 covers 15 residues. Deletions cut 6 bases from V and 5 bases from J, with 18 bases between. Germline V gene sequence: CDR1 SNHLY, CDR2 FYNNEI. The CDR3 sequence: CASSPLRGGQDTQYF. In nucleotides, the CDR3 is TGTGCCAGCAGCCCCCTGAGAGGGGGGCAAGATACGCAGTATTTT.

This chain joins TRBV7-2 and TRBJ1-3, with D maybe TRBD1 (6 bases). Germline V gene data show CDR1 as SGHTA and CDR2 as FQGNSA. V lost 1 base to trimming and J lost 5 bases, with 12 bases between them. The CDR3 covers 15 residues. The DNA of the CDR3 is TGTGCCAGCAGCTTAGATCCGGGGGCAAGAAACACCATATATTTT. This gives the protein CASSLDPGARNTIYF. Complete variable domain (other parts from reference TRBV7-2 and TRBJ1-3): GAGVSQSPSNKVTEKGKDVELRCDPISGHTALYWYRQSLGQGLEFLIYFQGNSAPDKSGLPSDRFSAERTGGSVSTLTIQRTQQEDSAVYLCASSLDPGARNTIYFGEGSWLTVV.

This chain uses TRBV11-3 with TRBJ1-3; no clear D. In germline, CDR1 is SGHNT, CDR2 YENEEA. The V gene lost 5 bases and the J gene lost 0 bases, with 11 bases spanning the gap. The CDR3 sequence is 15 residues long. This CDR3 reads CASSPDMASGNTIYF. DNA for the CDR3: TGTGCCAGCAGCCCCGACATGGCCTCTGGAAACACCATATATTTT.

This clonotype was detected ten times or more. This chain connects TRBV12-3 or TRBV12-4 to TRBJ1-5, with D unresolved. The V end was cut by 3 bases, the J end by 2 bases, with 2 bases between. The CDR3 runs 12 residues. The CDR3 sequence: CASSFGNQPQHF. CDR3 coding DNA: TGTGCCAGCAGTTTTGGCAATCAGCCCCAGCATTTT.

This chain uses TRBV7-9 with TRBJ1-3; D gene unclear. The germline CDR1 and CDR2 sequences are SEHNR and FQNEAQ (reference sequence). This CDR3 region has 13 residues. V was shortened by 5 bases and J by 0 bases, with 5 bases between the two germline ends. CDR3 residues: CASSALSGNTIYF. Here the CDR3 DNA reads TGTGCCAGCAGCGCCCTCTCTGGAAACACCATATATTTT. Full variable domain (missing parts from reference TRBV7-9 and TRBJ1-3): DTGVSQNPRHKITKRGQNVTFRCDPISEHNRLYWYRQTLGQGPEFLTYFQNEAQLEKSRLLSDRFSAERPKGSFSTLEIQRTEQGDSAMYLCASSALSGNTIYFGEGSWLTVV.

This clonotype was seen only a few times. The chain carries TRBV7-9 and TRBJ1-6; D uncertain. V lost 0 bases and J 6 bases, leaving 6 bases between the germline ends. The CDR3 is 14 amino acids. Germline CDR1 reads SEHNR; CDR2 reads FQNEAQ (reference sequence). CDR3 loop: CASSLAQANSPLHF. In nucleotides, the CDR3 is TGTGCCAGCAGCTTAGCTCAAGCTAATTCACCCCTCCACTTT.

This clonotype was seen repeatedly, ten times or more. The chain employs TRBV6-1 and TRBJ1-5, with D perhaps matching TRBD1 (5 bases). The CDR3 loop spans 18 amino acids. Germline CDR1 MNHNS, CDR2 SASEGT. The ends were cut back, 7 bases at V and 4 bases at J, with 26 bases in the middle. DNA for the CDR3: TGTGCCAGCACCCTACAGGTCGTGGGAGGGGAGAAAAATCAGCCCCAGCATTTT. Its translation is CASTLQVVGGEKNQPQHF.

In this sample, this clonotype turned up a few times. The chain joins TRBV20-1 to TRBJ2-2, with 7 nucleotides matching TRBD2. The CDR3 length is 14 residues. CDR1 is DFQATT, CDR2 SNEGSKA, per germline (reference sequence). V shed 4 bases and J 5 bases; nucleotides not matched to a gene: 7. The CDR3 sequence: CSAKTPGGTGELFF. DNA for the CDR3: TGCAGTGCTAAGACCCCCGGGGGGACCGGGGAGCTGTTTTTT.

The rearrangement uses TRBV6-1 and TRBJ2-7, with a possible D match to TRBD2 (6 bases). Germline V gives CDR1 MNHNS, CDR2 SASEGT. This CDR3 spans 13 amino acids. Trimming took 6 bases from V and 8 from J, leaving 17 bases between them. The CDR3 reads CASRETAGYQQYF. Written as DNA, the CDR3 is TGTGCCAGCAGAGAGACAGCGGGCTATCAGCAGTACTTC.

This clonotype showed up just a few times. The rearrangement joins TRBV6-1 to TRBJ2-1, with D hard to call. Germline V gene lookup returns CDR1 MNHNS and CDR2 SASEGT. The CDR3 runs to 15 residues. Between the trimmed V and J ends, which lost 1 base and 0 bases, there was a span of 7 bases. CDR3 sequence (DNA): TGTGCCAGCAGTGAAGAGTCTAGCTCCTACAATGAGCAGTTCTTC. It codes for CASSEESSSYNEQFF.

This clonotype was recorded many times. The chain links TRBV6-2 or TRBV6-3 to TRBJ1-1; D gene unclear. This CDR3 is built from 15 residues. The V end was cut by 0 bases, the J end by 1 base, with 9 bases between. The V gene's germline CDR1 is MNHEY and CDR2 SVGEGT. The CDR3 DNA sequence: TGTGCCAGCAGTTACTCTCCCAGCTCGAACACTGAAGCTTTCTTT. Its translation is CASSYSPSSNTEAFF.

This clonotype was seen repeatedly, ten times or more. The chain is built from TRBV30 and TRBJ1-1, with D perhaps TRBD1 (5 bases). The germline V gene encodes CDR1 GTSNPN and CDR2 SVGIG (reference sequence). Trimming took off 3 bases at V and 0 bases at J, with 14 bases between the two ends. There are 15 residues in the CDR3. The CDR3 nucleotides read TGTGCCTGGAGCTTCCAAGGGACGGTGAACACTGAAGCTTTCTTT. This sequence encodes CAWSFQGTVNTEAFF. The variable domain in full, with the rest retrieved from reference TRBV30 and TRBJ1-1, is SQTIHQWPATLVQPVGSPLSLECTVEGTSNPNLYWYRQAAGRGLQLLFYSVGIGQISSEVPQNLSASRPQDRQFILSSKKLLLSDSGFYLCAWSFQGTVNTEAFFGQGTRLTVV.

In this sample, this clonotype turned up a few times. This may arise from a read error, as a much more abundant clone is one base away. The V call is TRBV3-1, the J call TRBJ1-1; D may be TRBD1 (5 bases). This CDR3 has 14 amino acids. Deletions cut 4 bases from V and 6 bases from J, with 15 bases between. Germline V lookup: CDR1 LGHDT, CDR2 YNNKEL (reference sequence). CDR3 sequence: CASSLQGRGAEAFF. The CDR3, as DNA: TGTGCCAGCAGCCTTCAAGGACGAGGGGCTGAAGCTTTCTTT.